One sample yielded the 18 T cell receptor beta chains listed below, sequenced in a study of T cell repertoires in cytomegalovirus infection. TCRdb used MiXCR to reprocess the reads, holding one entry per CDR3 protein. The repertoire holds about 680,000 distinct CDR3 sequences, with roughly 26% as singletons. The specimen was CD8+ T cells from PBMCs. These receptors originate from a human donor in good health (CMV status not recorded). Some clones in this sample may be carry-over from other donors' samples.

The chain links TRBV6-6 to TRBJ2-7; 10 positions match TRBD1. This CDR3 region has 18 residues. Trimming cost V 0 bases and J 0 bases; bases outside gene matches: 8. Per the germline V gene, CDR1 is MNHNY and CDR2 is SVGAGI (reference sequence). DNA of the CDR3: TGTGCCAGCAGTTACTCGACAGGGGGCTACTTTAGCTCCTACGAGCAGTACGTC. Its translation is CASSYSTGGYFSSYEQYV.

This clonotype was detected a few times. The chain carries TRBV12-3 or TRBV12-4 and TRBJ2-5; 7 bases line up with TRBD1. This CDR3 is built from 13 residues. V lost 8 bases and J lost 5; bases outside the gene matches: 8. This chain's CDR3 is CASGDRVWETQYF. The CDR3 DNA reads as TGTGCCAGCGGAGACAGGGTTTGGGAGACCCAGTACTTC.

This clonotype was seen a few times. The chain carries TRBV12-3 or TRBV12-4 and TRBJ2-7, with a weak D call TRBD2 (6 bases). Trimming stripped 2 bases from V and 4 bases from J, with 12 bases between. The CDR3 runs 14 residues. The DNA of the CDR3 is TGTGCCAGCAGTTTATATGGACTACAGTACGAGCAGTACTTC. Protein product: CASSLYGLQYEQYF.

This clonotype occurred a few times. The V call is TRBV7-9, the J call TRBJ2-2; 8 bases map to TRBD2. From germline, CDR1 is SEHNR and CDR2 FQNEAQ (reference sequence). The CDR3 consists of 16 residues. The J segment lost 4 bases and the V segment lost 3 bases, leaving 7 bases of the junction unmatched. The DNA for the CDR3 is TGTGCCAGCAGCTTTCCCATAGCGGGGACCACCGGGGAGCTGTTTTTT. Protein sequence: CASSFPIAGTTGELFF.

CDR3 DNA: TGTGCCAGCCCTAGGGGGTTGAACACTGAAGCTTTCTTT. Encoded protein: CASPRGLNTEAFF. The V gene is TRBV27, the J gene TRBJ1-1; possibly TRBD1 for D (6 bases). The CDR3 totals 13 residues. Deletions cut 8 bases from V and 0 bases from J, with 10 bases between. Germline assignment: CDR1 MNHEY and CDR2 SMNVEV (reference sequence).

This clonotype was counted only a few times. This chain connects TRBV12-5 to TRBJ2-3; a possible D gene is TRBD2 (6 bases). In germline, CDR1 is LGHNT, CDR2 FRNRAP. Trimming stripped 5 bases from V and 2 bases from J, with 11 bases between. The length of the CDR3 is 14 residues. The CDR3 DNA reads TGTGCTAGTGGTATGGCGGGGTACACAGATACGCAGTATTTT. It codes for CASGMAGYTDTQYF.

The sample holds one count of this clonotype. The chain links TRBV29-1 to TRBJ2-7, with 7 bases aligning to TRBD1. The V and J ends lost 7 bases and 2 bases, in that order; junction bases with no gene match: 5. Germline CDR1 and CDR2: SQVTM and ANQGSEA. This CDR3 region has 12 residues. The CDR3 here is CSATGDAYEQYF. DNA for the CDR3: TGCAGCGCTACAGGGGACGCCTACGAGCAGTACTTC.

The chain joins TRBV2 to TRBJ1-4; TRBD1 matches at 9 bases. Germline V gene data show CDR1 as SNHLY and CDR2 as FYNNEI. The CDR3 is 10 residues long. Losses at the gene ends were 8 bases for V and 14 bases for J; bases not matched to a gene: 3. CDR3: CASAGQGLFF. CDR3 DNA sequence: TGTGCCAGCGCCGGACAGGGGCTGTTTTTT.

Turning to this clonotype: The conserved phenylalanine or tryptophan normally closing the CDR3 is absent here, so this likely arose from a read error. The chain has TRBV20-1 and TRBJ1-1; unclear D gene. Trimming shortened V by 6 bases and J by 11 bases, and 7 bases separated the two germline ends. The CDR3 sequence is 8 residues long. Per germline, CDR1 DFQATT and CDR2 SNEGSKA (reference sequence). The CDR3 DNA is TGCAGTGCCCGAGGGGCTTTCATT. As protein: CSARGAFI.

The chain employs TRBV7-3 and TRBJ2-7, with a possible D match to TRBD1 (6 bases). The V end was cut by 11 bases, the J end by 0 bases, with 14 bases between. Germline V gene lookup returns CDR1 SGHTA and CDR2 FQGTGA. This CDR3 comprises 13 residues. CDR3 DNA: TGTGCCGTTCCGGGACAAGACTCCTACGAGCAGTACTTC. It specifies CAVPGQDSYEQYF.

This clonotype came up many times. V is TRBV7-8 and J is TRBJ1-5; a possible D gene is TRBD1 (5 bases). This CDR3 has 13 residues. Per germline, CDR1 SGHVS and CDR2 FQNEAQ. Trimming removed 4 bases from V and 7 bases from J, with 11 bases in between. This CDR3 reads CASSSQGSQPQHF. In nucleotides, the CDR3 is TGTGCCAGCAGCTCCCAGGGATCCCAGCCCCAGCATTTT.

This clonotype was observed many times. The chain employs TRBV7-6 and TRBJ2-7; D is ambiguous. Trimming removed 8 bases from V and 3 bases from J, with 14 bases in between. Germline CDR1 and CDR2: SGHVS and FNYEAQ. This CDR3 is 13 amino acids long. Here the CDR3 reads CASAYFDNYEQYF. In DNA, the CDR3 is TGTGCCAGCGCCTACTTTGACAACTACGAGCAGTACTTC.

This clonotype has just a few counts. This chain connects TRBV10-3 to TRBJ2-3; TRBD2 matches at 13 bases. CDR3 length: 14 amino acids. V gave up 10 bases and J gave up 2 bases; unmatched junction bases: 3. From germline, CDR1 is ENHRY and CDR2 SYGVKD. The DNA of the CDR3 is TGTGCCACGGGACTAGCGGGGATCACAGATACGCAGTATTTT. Its protein is CATGLAGITDTQYF.

This clonotype turned up a few times. The CDR3 loop is CSARDPGEGDEQYF. The CDR3 nucleotides are TGCAGTGCTAGAGACCCAGGGGAGGGGGACGAGCAGTACTTC. The chain couples TRBV20-1 to TRBJ2-7, with D perhaps TRBD2 (7 bases). V shed 0 bases and J shed 5 bases, with 14 bases lying between them. CDR3 length: 14 residues. The germline V gene encodes CDR1 DFQATT and CDR2 SNEGSKA (reference sequence).

This clonotype was counted many times. V usage is TRBV7-8 and J usage is TRBJ2-5; TRBD2 agrees at 8 bases. The J segment lost 1 base and the V segment lost 1 base, leaving 5 bases of the junction unmatched. Germline CDR1 SGHVS, CDR2 FQNEAQ. This CDR3 is 16 amino acids long. This CDR3 reads CASSLEGGGIQETQYF. CDR3 nucleotide sequence: TGTGCCAGCAGCTTAGAGGGCGGGGGGATCCAAGAGACCCAGTACTTC.

This clonotype showed up many times. The chain employs TRBV7-8 and TRBJ2-2; 9 bases map to TRBD2. The junction had 10 bases not matched to a gene; V was cut back by 5 bases and J by 6 bases. This CDR3 contains 16 residues. In germline, CDR1 is SGHVS, CDR2 FQNEAQ. CDR3 loop: CASSPGGLAGSGELFF. The CDR3 DNA follows: TGTGCCAGCAGCCCAGGGGGTCTAGCGGGGTCCGGGGAGCTGTTTTTT.

The chain employs TRBV4-1 and TRBJ2-1; D call uncertain. Germline V gives CDR1 MGHRA, CDR2 YSYEKL. V was clipped by 4 bases and J by 2 bases, with 15 bases between them. The CDR3 covers 16 residues. The CDR3 nucleotides are TGCGCCAGCAGCCCTCTAACTACCTCCACCTACAATGAGCAGTTCTTC. Protein sequence: CASSPLTTSTYNEQFF.

This clonotype was recorded many times. V and J are TRBV25-1 and TRBJ1-2, with TRBD1 matching over 7 bases. Germline V lookup: CDR1 MGHDK, CDR2 SYGVNS. The V segment lost 1 base and the J segment 0 bases; nucleotides outside the gene matches: 2. This CDR3 is 15 amino acids long. CDR3 bases: TGTGCCAGCAGTGAATCGGGACAGCCTAACTATGGCTACACCTTC. Amino acids: CASSESGQPNYGYTF.